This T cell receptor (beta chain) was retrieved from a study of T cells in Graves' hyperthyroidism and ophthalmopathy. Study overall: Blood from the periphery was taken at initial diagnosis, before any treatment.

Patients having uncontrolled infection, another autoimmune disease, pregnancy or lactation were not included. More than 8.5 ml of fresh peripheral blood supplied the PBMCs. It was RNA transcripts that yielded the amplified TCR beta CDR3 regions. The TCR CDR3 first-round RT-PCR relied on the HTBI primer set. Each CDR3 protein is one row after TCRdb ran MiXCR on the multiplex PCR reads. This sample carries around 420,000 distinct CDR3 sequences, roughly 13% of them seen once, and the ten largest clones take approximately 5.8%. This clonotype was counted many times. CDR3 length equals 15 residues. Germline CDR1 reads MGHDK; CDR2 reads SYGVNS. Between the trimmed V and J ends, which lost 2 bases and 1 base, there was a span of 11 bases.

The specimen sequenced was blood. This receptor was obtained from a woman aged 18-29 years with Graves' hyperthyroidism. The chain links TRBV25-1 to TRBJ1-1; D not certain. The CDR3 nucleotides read TGTGCCAGCAGTGAAGTGGCGCTCCCGAACACTGAAGCTTTCTTT. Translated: CASSEVALPNTEAFF. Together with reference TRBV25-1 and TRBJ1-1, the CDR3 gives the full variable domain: EADIYQTPRYLVIGTGKKITLECSQTMGHDKMYWYQQDPGMELHLIHYSYGVNSTEKGDLSSESTVSRIRTEHFPLTLESARPSHTSQYLCASSEVALPNTEAFFGQGTRLTVV.